One and the same sample provided the 2 T cell receptor beta chains below, sequenced in a study of cytomegalovirus exposure and HLA in healthy donors. Both 60 Vbeta primers and 13 Jbeta primers went into the PCR. Sequencing used immunoSEQ multiplex PCR; TCRdb keeps in-frame clones, though not all of them. The table has around 200,000 clones, roughly 90% seen once; the top ten hold approximately 0.31%. Source material: PBMCs. The receptors stem from a woman younger than 45 in good health and CMV-seronegative.

The rearrangement joins TRBV4-1 to TRBJ2-1; tentatively, D is TRBD2 (6 bases). From germline, CDR1 is MGHRA and CDR2 YSYEKL. The CDR3 spans 14 residues. The V end was cut by 1 base, the J end by 7 bases, with 11 bases between. DNA of the CDR3: TGCGCCAGCAGCCAAGCTGGACTAACAAATGAGCAGTTCTTC. Translating gives CASSQAGLTNEQFF.

The chain couples TRBV11-2 to TRBJ2-2; no reliable D call. Germline lookup yields CDR1 SGHAT and CDR2 FQNNGV. The CDR3 contains 15 residues. Trimming shortened V by 3 bases and J by 5 bases, and 13 bases separated the two germline ends. The CDR3 coding sequence is TGTGCCAGCAGCTTCTCTCTGGGCCCGACCGGGGAGCTGTTTTTT. Translated, it gives CASSFSLGPTGELFF. The full variable domain, with the rest looked up from reference TRBV11-2 and TRBJ2-2, is EAGVAQSPRYKIIEKRQSVAFWCNPISGHATLYWYQQILGQGPKLLIQFQNNGVVDDSQLPKDRFSAERLKGVDSTLKIQPAKLEDSAVYLCASSFSLGPTGELFFGEGSRLTVL.